This T cell receptor beta chain is drawn from a study of cytomegalovirus exposure and HLA in healthy donors. Findings of the study overall: TCR beta chains associated with HLA were, in a later analysis, more clonally expanded than equally common others. HLA alleles showed associations with some 17,000 TCR beta sequences in a later analysis, at a 0.05 false discovery rate. A cluster of highly shared sequence variants was likely a sequencing artifact.

Primers included in the PCR were 60 Vbeta and 13 Jbeta primers. Methods used by the authors: There were tens of millions of unique TCR beta chains by a later count, and approximately 10 million of them were shared. TCRdb's table, derived via immunoSEQ multiplex PCR, lists solely in-frame clones and lacks some. V and J calls and clone size are those listed in that table; D and trimming were worked out from the DNA. Here the sample spans over 100,000 clones, around 64% being singletons. Regarding this clone: No antigen is known for it.

CDR1 is MDHEN, CDR2 SYDVKM, per germline. V shed 6 bases and J shed 2 bases, with 13 bases lying between them. The CDR3 runs 14 residues. This clonotype originated in a woman in her 30s in good health and CMV-seronegative. Sequencing was carried out using PBMCs. The gene calls are TRBV28 and TRBJ1-2; no clear D gene. CDR3 DNA sequence: TGTGCCAGCAGCCTCTCCCGGCGGAACTATGGCTACACCTTC. Amino acids: CASSLSRRNYGYTF.